Below, 20 T cell receptor beta chains from the same sample are listed, as sequenced in a study of regulatory T cells in long-lasting Graves disease. Libraries of TCR beta came from iRepertoire HTBI primers plus Arm-PCR of CDR3 regions. MiXCR was run by TCRdb on the multiplex PCR reads, yielding one entry per CDR3 protein. The table includes 250,000 or so distinct CDR3 sequences, roughly a fifth detected once. As to time point: newly diagnosed GD, antithyroid drugs for less than 3 months. Scientists built the TCR library using RNA that was extracted from PBMCs. Sequencing used peripheral blood mononuclear cells (PBMCs), obtained at new diagnosis, from a patient treated with antithyroid drugs. These TCRs come from a female donor with Graves disease.

This clonotype was found a few times. This may arise from a read error, as a much more abundant clone is one base away. Here the CDR3 omits its conserved ending phenylalanine or tryptophan, so a read error is the likely source. This rearrangement joins TRBV20-1 to TRBJ1-2; D ambiguous. The CDR3 sequence is 10 residues long. Germline values: CDR1 DFQATT, CDR2 SNEGSKA (reference sequence). Trimming took 5 bases from V and 8 from J, leaving 9 bases between them. The CDR3 DNA reads as TGCAGTGCTCGAACGGGAGGCTACACCCTC. Residues: CSARTGGYTL.

The rearrangement links TRBV7-9 to TRBJ1-3, with D unresolved. Trimming removed 5 bases from V and 3 bases from J, with 11 bases in between. The germline CDR1 and CDR2 sequences are SEHNR and FQNEAQ (reference sequence). The CDR3 runs 14 residues. Written as DNA, the CDR3 is TGTGCCAGCAGCGAACGGACGGGTGGAAACACCATATATTTT. Protein: CASSERTGGNTIYF.

The rearrangement joins TRBV20-1 to TRBJ2-3, with 10 bases identical to TRBD2. The ends lost 6 bases at V and 2 bases at J; junction bases unmatched: 5. Germline-derived CDR1 and CDR2 are DFQATT and SNEGSKA (reference sequence). The CDR3 spans 14 residues. As DNA, the CDR3 is TGCAGTGCACTAGCGGGACCAAACACAGATACGCAGTATTTT. This gives the protein CSALAGPNTDTQYF.

The CDR3 protein is CASSCMGGGQPQHF. The DNA for the CDR3 is TGTGCCAGCAGTTGCATGGGGGGCGGCCAGCCCCAGCATTTT. This chain joins TRBV6-9 and TRBJ1-5, with D possibly TRBD1 on 6 matching bases. Germline assignment: CDR1 MNHGY and CDR2 SVAAGI. The CDR3 runs 14 residues. V lost 4 bases, J lost 7 bases, and 14 bases lay in between.

This clonotype turned up a few times. The rearrangement links TRBV19 to TRBJ1-5, with D possibly being TRBD1 (6 bases). This CDR3 has 16 amino acids. CDR1 LNHDA and CDR2 SQIVND come from the germline V gene (reference sequence). V lost 11 bases and J lost 5, with 25 bases in between. CDR3 region: CAAKGTSRGSYQPQHF. DNA for the CDR3: TGTGCCGCAAAGGGGACATCGAGGGGAAGCTATCAGCCCCAGCATTTT.

This clonotype was seen only once. A much bigger clone sits one base away, suggesting this may be a read error. The rearrangement joins TRBV6-5 to TRBJ1-6; D remains unclear. Per the germline V gene, CDR1 is MNHEY and CDR2 is SVGAGI. The length of the CDR3 is 13 residues. V gave up 0 bases and J gave up 10 bases, with 7 bases separating them. CDR3 sequence (DNA): TGTGCCAGCAGTTACTCGGACCCGTCACCCCTCCACTTT. Protein product: CASSYSDPSPLHF.

At least ten counts were recorded for this clonotype. The genes are TRBV20-1 and TRBJ1-2; a weak D match, TRBD1 (5 bases). Germline values: CDR1 DFQATT, CDR2 SNEGSKA (reference sequence). The CDR3 has 15 amino acids. V was cut by 1 base and J by 4 bases, with 16 bases left in between. The chain's CDR3 is CSARARDWALYGYTF. The CDR3 coding sequence is TGCAGTGCTAGAGCCCGGGACTGGGCCCTCTATGGCTACACCTTC.

This clonotype was seen ten or more times. V and J are TRBV20-1 and TRBJ1-4, with D maybe TRBD1 (6 bases). CDR1 DFQATT and CDR2 SNEGSKA come from the germline V gene (reference sequence). CDR3 length: 14 residues. Trimming took 6 bases from V and 8 from J, leaving 19 bases between them. In DNA, the CDR3 is TGCAGTGCCCCCAAGGGGGGGAGAGACGAAAAACTGTTTTTT. Translation gives CSAPKGGRDEKLFF.

This clonotype occurred many times. CDR3 region: CASSFQAGSYYNEQFF. The CDR3 DNA follows: TGTGCCAGCAGCTTTCAGGCGGGGTCTTACTACAATGAGCAGTTCTTC. The rearrangement uses TRBV7-2 and TRBJ2-1, with D possibly TRBD2 on 6 matching bases. The V and J ends lost 3 bases and 3 bases respectively, with 15 bases between them. CDR3 length: 16 amino acids. CDR1 and CDR2 (germline): SGHTA, FQGNSA.

J is TRBJ2-4 and V is TRBV6-1, with D perhaps matching TRBD1 or TRBD2 (5 bases each). The germline V and J ends were trimmed by 2 bases and 6 bases, with 17 bases remaining between them. This CDR3 is 16 amino acids long. CDR1 and CDR2 (germline): MNHNS, SASEGT. The CDR3 DNA sequence: TGTGCCAGCAGTGAACGGGGCAGGGATTCGGGAAACATTCAGTACTTC. It encodes CASSERGRDSGNIQYF.

Many counts were recorded for this clonotype. V and J are TRBV6-2 or TRBV6-3 and TRBJ2-5; no definite D call. The CDR3 has 16 residues. Germline CDR1 reads MNHEY; CDR2 reads SVGEGT. V shed 2 bases and J shed 1 base, with 14 bases lying between them. CDR3 protein: CASSYGLGGSQETQYF. The CDR3 DNA follows: TGTGCCAGCAGTTACGGGTTGGGCGGCAGCCAAGAGACCCAGTACTTC.

Many counts were recorded for this clonotype. The chain recombines TRBV11-1 with TRBJ1-2, with D hard to call. Trimming removed 5 bases at V and 6 bases at J, with 13 bases between. Per the germline V gene, CDR1 is SGHAT and CDR2 is FQDESV (reference sequence). This CDR3 is built from 13 residues. The CDR3 sequence: CASSPGRLDGYTF. The CDR3 region has the DNA TGTGCCAGCAGCCCCGGACGGCTGGATGGCTACACCTTC.

This clonotype was recorded many times. The gene calls are TRBV3-2 and TRBJ2-1; the D call of TRBD1 is as the table states it, not checked on the DNA. TRBV3-2 is a pseudogene locus. This CDR3 has 14 amino acids. CDR3 protein: CASSHGGTYNEQFF. The DNA of the CDR3 is TGTGCCAGCAGCCACGGGGGGACCTACAATGAGCAGTTCTTC.

The V and J genes are TRBV13 and TRBJ2-1; the match to TRBD1 covers 10 bases. The CDR3 has 15 residues. Germline V gene data show CDR1 as PRHDT and CDR2 as FYEKMQ (reference sequence). The junction had 7 bases not matched to a gene; V was cut back by 3 bases and J by 8 bases. CDR3 residues: CASSLGQGTSDEQFF. CDR3 DNA: TGTGCCAGCAGCTTGGGACAGGGGACAAGCGATGAGCAGTTCTTC.

This clonotype has at least ten counts. A read error may produce the germline difference seen at one junction end. This chain uses TRBV7-2 with TRBJ2-1; unclear D gene. In germline, CDR1 is SGHTA, CDR2 FQGNSA. The CDR3 length is 16 residues. CDR3 DNA: TGCGCCAGCAGCCAAGATTTCTGGGCAGAAAAGAATGAGCAGTTCTTC. Translation gives CASSQDFWAEKNEQFF. The full variable domain, with the rest looked up from reference TRBV7-2 and TRBJ2-1, is GAGVSQSPSNKVTEKGKDVELRCDPISGHTALYWYRQSLGQGLEFLIYFQGNSAPDKSGLPSDRFSAERTGGSVSTLTIQRTQQEDSAVYLCASSQDFWAEKNEQFFGPGTRLTVL.

This clonotype was picked up many times. This chain uses TRBV7-9 with TRBJ1-1; D uncertain. Germline loops: CDR1 SEHNR, CDR2 FQNEAQ (reference sequence). The CDR3 contains 14 residues. Trimming shortened V by 1 base and J by 1 base, and 7 bases separated the two germline ends. CDR3 amino acids: CASSLDTPNTEAFF. CDR3 DNA sequence: TGTGCCAGCAGCTTAGACACCCCGAACACTGAAGCTTTCTTT.

The rearrangement links TRBV14 to TRBJ1-2; D is unclear. CDR3 size: 14 residues. Per the germline V gene, CDR1 is SGHDN and CDR2 is FVKESK. The ends were cut back, 4 bases at V and 3 bases at J, with 12 bases in the middle. This CDR3 is CASSPSLGYYGYTF. The CDR3 region has the DNA TGTGCCAGCAGCCCAAGCCTGGGTTACTATGGCTACACCTTC. Based on the CDR3 plus reference TRBV14 and TRBJ1-2, the full variable domain is EAGVTQFPSHSVIEKGQTVTLRCDPISGHDNLYWYRRVMGKEIKFLLHFVKESKQDESGMPNNRFLAERTGGTYSTLKVQPAELEDSGVYFCASSPSLGYYGYTFGSGTRLTVV.

This clonotype was seen ten or more times. The J gene is TRBJ2-2, the V gene TRBV6-2 or TRBV6-3, with a tentative D call TRBD1 (6 bases). Germline V gives CDR1 MNHEY, CDR2 SVGEGT. The CDR3 consists of 12 residues. The V gene lost 6 bases and the J gene lost 9 bases, with 11 bases spanning the gap. CDR3 DNA: TGTGCCAGCAGGAAACAGGGCTGGGAGCTGTTTTTT. It yields the protein CASRKQGWELFF.

This clonotype has at least ten counts. This sequence joins TRBV4-3 and TRBJ1-2; D remains unclear. Germline loops: CDR1 LGHNA, CDR2 YSLEER. The CDR3 covers 13 residues. V lost 0 bases and J 3 bases, leaving 5 bases between the germline ends. CDR3 sequence reads: CASSQEQHYGYTF. The DNA of the CDR3 is TGCGCCAGCAGCCAAGAACAGCACTATGGCTACACCTTC.

Regarding this clonotype: A read error is possible here, since a much larger clone lies one base away. Here the CDR3 omits its conserved ending phenylalanine or tryptophan, so a read error is the likely source. The V and J genes are TRBV10-3 and TRBJ1-1; D is possibly TRBD1 (5 bases). Trimming pared 10 bases from V and 1 base from J, leaving 10 bases between. Germline values: CDR1 ENHRY, CDR2 SYGVKD. CDR3 length equals 12 residues. The CDR3, as DNA: TGTGCCACCAGGGAAGGGAACACTGAAGCTTTCCTT. It translates to CATREGNTEAFL.